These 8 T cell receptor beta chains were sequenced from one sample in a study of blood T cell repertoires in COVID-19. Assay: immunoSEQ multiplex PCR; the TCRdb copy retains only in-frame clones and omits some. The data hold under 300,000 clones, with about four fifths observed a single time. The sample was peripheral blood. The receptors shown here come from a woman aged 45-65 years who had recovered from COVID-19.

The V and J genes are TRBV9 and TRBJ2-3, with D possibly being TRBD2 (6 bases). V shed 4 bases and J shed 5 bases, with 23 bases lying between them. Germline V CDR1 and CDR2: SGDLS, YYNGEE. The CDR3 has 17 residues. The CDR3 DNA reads TGTGCCAGCAGCTTAGAGGGGCGGGGTGGCTATGTAGATACGCAGTATTTT. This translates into CASSLEGRGGYVDTQYF. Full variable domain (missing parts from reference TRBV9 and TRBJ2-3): DSGVTQTPKHLITATGQRVTLRCSPRSGDLSVYWYQQSLDQGLQFLIQYYNGEERAKGNILERFSAQQFPDLHSELNLSSLELGDSALYFCASSLEGRGGYVDTQYFGPGTRLTVL.

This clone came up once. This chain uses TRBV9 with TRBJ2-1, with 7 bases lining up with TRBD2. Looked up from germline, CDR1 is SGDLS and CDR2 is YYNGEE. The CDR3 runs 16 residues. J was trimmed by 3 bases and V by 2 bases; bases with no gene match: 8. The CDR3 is CASSVLSLANYNEQFF. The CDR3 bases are TGTGCCAGCAGCGTTCTTTCACTAGCGAACTACAATGAGCAGTTCTTC.

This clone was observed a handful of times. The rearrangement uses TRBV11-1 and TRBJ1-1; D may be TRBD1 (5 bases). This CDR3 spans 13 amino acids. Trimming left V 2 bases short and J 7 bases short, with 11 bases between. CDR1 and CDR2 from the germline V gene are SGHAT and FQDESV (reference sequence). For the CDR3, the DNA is TGTGCCAGCAGCTTAATAGGGCAGGGTGAAGCTTTCTTT. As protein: CASSLIGQGEAFF.

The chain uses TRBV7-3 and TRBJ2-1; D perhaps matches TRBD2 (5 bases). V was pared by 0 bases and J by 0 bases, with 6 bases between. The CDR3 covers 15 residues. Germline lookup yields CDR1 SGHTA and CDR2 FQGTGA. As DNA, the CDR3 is TGTGCCAGCAGCTTAACGAGGGACTCCTACAATGAGCAGTTCTTC. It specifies CASSLTRDSYNEQFF.

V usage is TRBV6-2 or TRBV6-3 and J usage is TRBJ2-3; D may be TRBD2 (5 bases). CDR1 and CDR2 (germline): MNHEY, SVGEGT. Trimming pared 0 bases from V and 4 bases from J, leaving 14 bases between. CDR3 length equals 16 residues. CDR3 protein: CASSYSKSEGADTQYF. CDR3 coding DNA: TGTGCCAGCAGTTACTCGAAATCAGAGGGTGCAGATACGCAGTATTTT.

Here the CDR3 reads CASSTLEGYTF. As DNA, the CDR3 is TGTGCCAGCAGTACCTTAGAGGGCTACACCTTC. The chain links TRBV28 to TRBJ1-2; no firm D call. Deletions cut 5 bases from V and 8 bases from J, with 9 bases between. The germline V gene encodes CDR1 MDHEN and CDR2 SYDVKM. This CDR3 comprises 11 residues.

CDR3 amino acids: CASSTRQKINEKLFF. The CDR3 DNA is TGTGCCAGTAGTACAAGACAGAAGATTAATGAAAAACTGTTTTTT. V usage is TRBV19 and J usage is TRBJ1-4; weak D call: TRBD1 (5 bases). The CDR3 consists of 15 residues. Germline V gene sequence: CDR1 LNHDA, CDR2 SQIVND (reference sequence). Trimming shortened V by 4 bases and J by 4 bases, and 13 bases separated the two germline ends.

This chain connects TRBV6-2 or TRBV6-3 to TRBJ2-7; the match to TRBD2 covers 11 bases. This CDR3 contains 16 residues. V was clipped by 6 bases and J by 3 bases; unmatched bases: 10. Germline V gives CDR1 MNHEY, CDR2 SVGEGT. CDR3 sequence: CASSRALAGGNYEQYF. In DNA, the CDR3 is TGTGCCAGCAGCCGGGCGCTAGCGGGAGGTAACTACGAGCAGTACTTC.